Presented here are 22 T cell receptor beta chains from one specimen sequenced in a study of glioma-infiltrating T cells after dendritic cell vaccination. Method: immunoSEQ multiplex PCR; TCRdb's copy keeps in-frame clones and lacks some. The sample carries about 92,000 clones, 70% to 90% recorded once. Sequencing used blood, obtained before dendritic cell vaccination. These receptors came from a human donor with glioblastoma.

The gene calls are TRBV5-1 and TRBJ1-6; D is unresolved. V was trimmed by 2 bases and J by 5 bases, leaving 8 bases between them. CDR1 and CDR2 (germline): SGHRS, YFSETQ. The CDR3 spans 14 residues. The CDR3 loop is CASSFGVDNSPLHF. The CDR3 DNA reads TGCGCCAGCAGCTTCGGGGTAGATAATTCACCCCTCCACTTT.

The CDR3 nucleotides read TGCGCCAGCAGCCAAGAGGCCGGGAGGGGGCGCGTGGCTTCCACCGGGGAGCTGTTTTTT. Protein: CASSQEAGRGRVASTGELFF. The chain recombines TRBV4-1 with TRBJ2-2; TRBD2 might be the D (8 bases). Trimming removed 0 bases from V and 4 bases from J, with 24 bases in between. This CDR3 contains 20 residues. Per the germline V gene, CDR1 is MGHRA and CDR2 is YSYEKL.

The chain has TRBV6-5 and TRBJ2-1; TRBD2 matches 14 bases. V was clipped by 6 bases and J by 10 bases; unmatched bases: 8. Germline CDR1 is MNHEY and CDR2 is SVGAGI. This CDR3 comprises 15 residues. CDR3 sequence (DNA): TGTGCCAGCAGAGTTGGGACTAGCGGGAGTAGAGAGCAGTTCTTC. Translated, it gives CASRVGTSGSREQFF.

The chain is built from TRBV18 and TRBJ1-2; tentatively, D is TRBD1 (6 bases). With 4 bases removed from V and 2 bases from J, the gap between germline ends came to 17 bases. The CDR3 totals 16 residues. The germline V gene encodes CDR1 KGHSH and CDR2 LQKENI. For the CDR3, the DNA is TGTGCCAGCTCACTATCAGGGGAAGGGCTAAACTATGGCTACACCTTC. Amino acids: CASSLSGEGLNYGYTF. The variable domain in full, with the rest retrieved from reference TRBV18 and TRBJ1-2, is NAGVMQNPRHLVRRRGQEARLRCSPMKGHSHVYWYRQLPEEGLKFMVYLQKENIIDESGMPKERFSAEFPKEGPSILRIQQVVRGDSAAYFCASSLSGEGLNYGYTFGSGTRLTVV.

V is TRBV10-3 and J is TRBJ2-7; 8 bases are shared with TRBD1. CDR1 is ENHRY, CDR2 SYGVKD, per germline. The trim removed 4 bases at V and 3 bases at J, leaving 8 bases unmatched. There are 15 residues in the CDR3. The CDR3 sequence is CAISGDRLGLYEQYF. The CDR3 DNA follows: TGTGCCATCAGTGGGGACAGGTTAGGCCTCTACGAGCAGTACTTC.

The chain uses TRBV16 and TRBJ2-1, with D maybe TRBD2 (6 bases). CDR3 size: 18 residues. CDR1 is KGHSY, CDR2 FQNENV, per germline. The ends were cut back, 2 bases at V and 2 bases at J, with 19 bases in the middle. CDR3 in DNA: TGTGCCAGCAGCCAAGATTTGGGGAGGAGTAAACCCTACAATGAGCAGTTCTTC. Amino acids: CASSQDLGRSKPYNEQFF.

The V and J genes are TRBV25-1 and TRBJ1-1, with TRBD1 matching over 7 bases. Germline lookup yields CDR1 MGHDK and CDR2 SYGVNS. The CDR3 runs to 13 residues. With 5 bases clipped from V and 5 bases from J, the junction kept 5 bases outside the gene matches. CDR3 in amino acids: CASSRQGSTEAFF. CDR3 nucleotides: TGTGCCAGCAGTAGACAGGGTTCGACTGAAGCTTTCTTT.

The CDR3 coding sequence is TGTGCCATCAGAAGGACAGGAACTAATGAAAAACTGTTTTTT. It codes for CAIRRTGTNEKLFF. This sequence joins TRBV10-3 and TRBJ1-4, with 7 nucleotides matching TRBD1. There are 14 residues in the CDR3. V lost 6 bases and J lost 1; bases outside the gene matches: 2. Germline CDR1 is ENHRY and CDR2 is SYGVKD.

J is TRBJ2-2 and V is TRBV25-1; the match to TRBD1 covers 7 bases. The CDR3 is 15 amino acids. J lost 5 bases, V lost 4 bases, and 7 bases had no gene match. Germline CDR1 and CDR2: MGHDK and SYGVNS. CDR3 region: CASSVDRVRTGELFF. For the CDR3, the DNA is TGTGCCAGCAGTGTTGACAGGGTTCGAACCGGGGAGCTGTTTTTT.

The rearrangement joins TRBV9 to TRBJ2-7; D is possibly TRBD1 (6 bases). V was clipped by 9 bases and J by 3 bases, with 16 bases between them. This CDR3 comprises 13 residues. Germline V gene lookup returns CDR1 SGDLS and CDR2 YYNGEE. CDR3 in DNA: TGTGCCAAAAAATACAGGGAACTCTACGAGCAGTACTTC. This codes for CAKKYRELYEQYF.

Turning to this clone: Other nucleotide sequences from this sample produce the same CDR3. The chain carries TRBV4-1 and TRBJ2-3; TRBD2 might be the D (5 bases). Deletions cut 0 bases from V and 0 bases from J, with 10 bases between. The CDR3 has 16 amino acids. Germline CDR1 MGHRA, CDR2 YSYEKL. DNA of the CDR3: TGCGCCAGCAGCCAAGATCGGCTAGCAAGCACAGATACGCAGTATTTT. This translates into CASSQDRLASTDTQYF.

The J gene is TRBJ2-7, the V gene TRBV20-1, with D hard to call. Germline CDR1 reads DFQATT; CDR2 reads SNEGSKA (reference sequence). There are 11 residues in the CDR3. V was cut by 6 bases and J by 3 bases, with 9 bases left in between. CDR3 residues: CSAVELYEQYF. The CDR3 DNA reads as TGCAGTGCCGTTGAACTCTACGAGCAGTACTTC.

V and J are TRBV27 and TRBJ2-7; D may be TRBD2 (5 bases). V was shortened by 2 bases and J by 2 bases, with 10 bases between the two germline ends. In germline, CDR1 is MNHEY, CDR2 SMNVEV (reference sequence). The CDR3 loop spans 14 amino acids. For the CDR3, the DNA is TGTGCCAGCAGTTTAGGATTCGGGGCCTACGAGCAGTACTTC. Its translation: CASSLGFGAYEQYF.

This chain connects TRBV4-3 to TRBJ2-3, with D unclear. This CDR3 spans 14 amino acids. CDR1 is LGHNA and CDR2 is YSLEER in the germline V gene. Deletions cut 1 base from V and 2 bases from J, with 7 bases between. The CDR3 region has the DNA TGCGCCAGCAGCCAAGCGGTCAACACAGATACGCAGTATTTT. Translation gives CASSQAVNTDTQYF.

The chain employs TRBV27 and TRBJ2-5; D uncertain. Germline CDR1 is MNHEY and CDR2 is SMNVEV (reference sequence). The CDR3 is 15 residues long. Trimming stripped 1 base from V and 2 bases from J, with 11 bases between. CDR3 amino acids: CASSLWAGQQETQYF. The CDR3, as DNA: TGTGCCAGCAGTTTATGGGCCGGCCAGCAAGAGACCCAGTACTTC.

This clone appeared a few times. The chain couples TRBV7-9 to TRBJ2-7; 9 nucleotides line up with TRBD2. V lost 2 bases and J lost 7; bases outside the gene matches: 6. Per the germline V gene, CDR1 is SEHNR and CDR2 is FQNEAQ (reference sequence). The CDR3 has 14 amino acids. CDR3 DNA sequence: TGTGCCAGCAGCTTAATAGCGGGAGCAATGGAGCAGTACTTC. Protein product: CASSLIAGAMEQYF.

This chain links TRBV11-2 with TRBJ2-6; D is possibly TRBD1 (6 bases). V was shortened by 1 base and J by 2 bases, with 9 bases between the two germline ends. The CDR3 runs to 16 residues. CDR1 SGHAT and CDR2 FQNNGV come from the germline V gene. The CDR3 nucleotides read TGTGCCAGCAGCTTAGTCAGGGGCGCTGGGGCCAACGTCCTGACTTTC. Protein product: CASSLVRGAGANVLTF.

The chain joins TRBV18 to TRBJ2-5; D might be TRBD1 (6 bases). The CDR3 consists of 13 residues. V was trimmed by 4 bases and J by 2 bases, leaving 8 bases between them. Germline V CDR1 and CDR2: KGHSH, LQKENI. As DNA, the CDR3 is TGTGCCAGCTCACAAGGACAGCAAGAGACCCAGTACTTC. Protein: CASSQGQQETQYF.

This chain links TRBV15 with TRBJ1-5; D not resolved. CDR3 length: 13 amino acids. V shed 5 bases and J shed 3 bases, with 8 bases lying between them. The germline V gene encodes CDR1 LNHNV and CDR2 YYDKDF (reference sequence). The CDR3 reads CATSRGDNQPQHF. CDR3 nucleotide sequence: TGTGCCACCAGCCGGGGAGACAATCAGCCCCAGCATTTT.

J is TRBJ2-3 and V is TRBV7-8; tentatively, D is TRBD1 (6 bases). Germline lookup yields CDR1 SGHVS and CDR2 FQNEAQ. This CDR3 comprises 18 residues. V lost 1 base and J lost 6, with 23 bases in between. The DNA for the CDR3 is TGTGCCAGCAGCTTAGTGGGGTCAGGGGAGTTTATCATGGATACGCAGTATTTT. This translates into CASSLVGSGEFIMDTQYF.

This clone was observed once. The chain uses TRBV9 and TRBJ2-7; perhaps TRBD2 as D (5 bases). This CDR3 region has 15 residues. CDR1 is SGDLS, CDR2 YYNGEE, per germline. V lost 5 bases and J lost 7, with 22 bases in between. The CDR3 bases are TGTGCCAGCAGTCTGGTCCCGGGCCCCTCGGGGGAGCAGTACTTC. As protein: CASSLVPGPSGEQYF.

The V and J genes are TRBV5-1 and TRBJ2-3; no clear D gene. Trimming cost V 2 bases and J 0 bases, with 7 bases left between them. The CDR3 length is 14 residues. CDR1 is SGHRS, CDR2 YFSETQ, per germline. The DNA for the CDR3 is TGCGCCAGCAGCTTCGGGTATAGCACAGATACGCAGTATTTT. Protein sequence: CASSFGYSTDTQYF. The whole variable domain, filled in from reference TRBV5-1 and TRBJ2-3, reads KAGVTQTPRYLIKTRGQQVTLSCSPISGHRSVSWYQQTPGQGLQFLFEYFSETQRNKGNFPGRFSGRQFSNSRSEMNVSTLELGDSALYLCASSFGYSTDTQYFGPGTRLTVL.